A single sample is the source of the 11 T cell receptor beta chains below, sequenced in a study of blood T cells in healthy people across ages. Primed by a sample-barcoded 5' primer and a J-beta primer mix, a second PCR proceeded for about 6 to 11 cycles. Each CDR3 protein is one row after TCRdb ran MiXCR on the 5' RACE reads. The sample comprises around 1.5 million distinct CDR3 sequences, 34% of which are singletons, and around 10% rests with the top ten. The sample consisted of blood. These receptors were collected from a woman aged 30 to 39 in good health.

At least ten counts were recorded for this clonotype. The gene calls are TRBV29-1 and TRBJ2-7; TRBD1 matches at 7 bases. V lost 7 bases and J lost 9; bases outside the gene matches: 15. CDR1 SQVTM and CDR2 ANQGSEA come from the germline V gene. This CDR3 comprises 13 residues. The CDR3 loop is CSALDRLSGGQYF. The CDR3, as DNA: TGCAGCGCCCTGGACAGGTTAAGCGGTGGGCAGTACTTC.

For the CDR3, the DNA is TGTGCCAGCAGCTTGTGGGCTAGCGGGAGGGCCTGCACAGATACGCAGTATTTT. Encoded protein: CASSLWASGRACTDTQYF. The chain is built from TRBV11-3 and TRBJ2-3, with 12 bases aligning to TRBD2. This CDR3 comprises 18 residues. The ends lost 3 bases at V and 1 base at J; junction bases unmatched: 8. The germline V gene encodes CDR1 SGHNT and CDR2 YENEEA.

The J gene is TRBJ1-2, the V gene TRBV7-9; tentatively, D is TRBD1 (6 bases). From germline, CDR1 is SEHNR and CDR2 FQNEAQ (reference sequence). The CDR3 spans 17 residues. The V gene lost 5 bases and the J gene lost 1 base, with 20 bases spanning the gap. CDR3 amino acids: CASSQKGGSIDNYGYTF. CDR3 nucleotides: TGTGCCAGCAGCCAAAAAGGGGGTAGTATCGATAACTATGGCTACACCTTC.

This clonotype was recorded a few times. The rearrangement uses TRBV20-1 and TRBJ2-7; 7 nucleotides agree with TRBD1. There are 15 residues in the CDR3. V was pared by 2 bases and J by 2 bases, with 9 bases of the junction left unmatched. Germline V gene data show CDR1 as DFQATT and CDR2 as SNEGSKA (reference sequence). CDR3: CSARNWDSYTYEQYF. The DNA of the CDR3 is TGCAGTGCTAGAAATTGGGACAGCTATACCTACGAGCAGTACTTC.

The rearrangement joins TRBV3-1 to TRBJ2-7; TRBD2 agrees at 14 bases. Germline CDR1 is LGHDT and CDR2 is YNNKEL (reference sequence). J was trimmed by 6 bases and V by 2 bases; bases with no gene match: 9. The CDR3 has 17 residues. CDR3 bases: TGTGCCAGCAGCCAATGGGGACTAGCGGGAGATCTGGGCGAGCAGTACTTC. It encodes CASSQWGLAGDLGEQYF.

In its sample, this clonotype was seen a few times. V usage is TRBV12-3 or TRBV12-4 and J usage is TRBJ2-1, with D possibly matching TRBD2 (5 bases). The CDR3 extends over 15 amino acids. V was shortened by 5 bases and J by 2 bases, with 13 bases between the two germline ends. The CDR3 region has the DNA TGTGCCAGCAGTATAACTAGGAACCCCTACAATGAGCAGTTCTTC. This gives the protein CASSITRNPYNEQFF.

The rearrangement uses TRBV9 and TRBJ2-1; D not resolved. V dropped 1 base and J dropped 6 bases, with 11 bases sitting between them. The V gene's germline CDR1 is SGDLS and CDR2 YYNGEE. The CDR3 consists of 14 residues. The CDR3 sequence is CASSVFPAFNEQFF. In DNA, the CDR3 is TGTGCCAGCAGCGTATTCCCAGCGTTCAATGAGCAGTTCTTC. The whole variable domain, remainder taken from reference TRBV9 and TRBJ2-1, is DSGVTQTPKHLITATGQRVTLRCSPRSGDLSVYWYQQSLDQGLQFLIQYYNGEERAKGNILERFSAQQFPDLHSELNLSSLELGDSALYFCASSVFPAFNEQFFGPGTRLTVL.

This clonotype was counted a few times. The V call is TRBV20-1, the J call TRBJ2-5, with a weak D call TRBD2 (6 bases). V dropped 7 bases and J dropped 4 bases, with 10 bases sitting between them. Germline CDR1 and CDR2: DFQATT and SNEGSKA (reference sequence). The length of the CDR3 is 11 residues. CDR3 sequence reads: CSVEGRETQYF. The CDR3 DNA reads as TGCAGTGTGGAGGGGCGAGAGACCCAGTACTTC.

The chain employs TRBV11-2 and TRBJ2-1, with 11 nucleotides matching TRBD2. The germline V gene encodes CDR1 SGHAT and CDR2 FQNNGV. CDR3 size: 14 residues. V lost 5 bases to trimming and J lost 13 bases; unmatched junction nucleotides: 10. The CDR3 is CASSTVGTSGNQFF. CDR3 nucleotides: TGTGCCAGCAGCACCGTCGGGACTAGCGGAAACCAGTTCTTC.

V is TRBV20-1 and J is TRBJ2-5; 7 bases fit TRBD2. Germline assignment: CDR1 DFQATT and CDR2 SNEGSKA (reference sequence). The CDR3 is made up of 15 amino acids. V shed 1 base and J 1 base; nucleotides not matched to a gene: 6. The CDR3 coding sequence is TGCAGTGCTAGAGGGTTTGGCGGGGGCCAAGAGACCCAGTACTTC. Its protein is CSARGFGGGQETQYF.

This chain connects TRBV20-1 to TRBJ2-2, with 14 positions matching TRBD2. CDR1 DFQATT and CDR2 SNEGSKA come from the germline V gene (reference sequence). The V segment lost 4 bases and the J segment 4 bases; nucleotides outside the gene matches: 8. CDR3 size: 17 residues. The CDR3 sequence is CSAMGGLAGERTGELFF. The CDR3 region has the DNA TGCAGTGCTATGGGGGGACTAGCGGGAGAGCGCACCGGGGAGCTGTTTTTT.